These 6 T cell receptor beta chains came from one sample sequenced in a study of post-analysis software for immune sequencing data. Overall study results and limits: The five TRBV segments detected at higher frequency in patients than in controls included TRBV5-6, TRBV5-1 and TRBV20-1.

Unique molecular identifiers featured in each of the TCR beta cDNA libraries. TCRdb called the PCR reads again in MiXCR, with one record for every CDR3 protein. The sample shows approximately 730,000 distinct CDR3 sequences, roughly 29% of them seen only once. These receptors' antigens are unknown. The sample was blood. These receptors all stem from a girl aged 5 to 17 with multiple sclerosis.

This clonotype was detected a few times. V usage is TRBV9 and J usage is TRBJ2-1; D may match TRBD1 or TRBD2 (5 bases each). Germline-derived CDR1 and CDR2 are SGDLS and YYNGEE. V dropped 3 bases and J dropped 4 bases, with 11 bases sitting between them. This CDR3 has 14 amino acids. For the CDR3, the DNA is TGTGCCAGCAGCGACGGGACGGCATACAATGAGCAGTTCTTC. It is translated as CASSDGTAYNEQFF.

This clonotype was counted a few times. V gene TRBV6-5 combines with J gene TRBJ1-1; D unclear. Between the trimmed V and J ends, which lost 2 bases and 0 bases, there was a span of 10 bases. The CDR3 has 15 amino acids. Germline V gene lookup returns CDR1 MNHEY and CDR2 SVGAGI. The CDR3, as DNA: TGTGCCAGCAGTTACGCAGCGTCGATGAACACTGAAGCTTTCTTT. This encodes CASSYAASMNTEAFF.

CDR3 amino acids: CASSQDGTGGLETQYF. Here the CDR3 DNA reads TGCGCCAGCAGCCAAGATGGGACAGGGGGCTTGGAGACCCAGTACTTC. V and J are TRBV4-1 and TRBJ2-5, with 12 positions matching TRBD1. V trimming: 0 bases; J trimming: 5 bases; junction bases outside the gene matches: 4. Germline V gene lookup returns CDR1 MGHRA and CDR2 YSYEKL. This CDR3 region has 16 residues.

V is TRBV3-1 and J is TRBJ1-6; D remains unclear. CDR1 is LGHDT, CDR2 YNNKEL, per germline (reference sequence). V lost 2 bases and J 10 bases, leaving 15 bases between the germline ends. The CDR3 extends over 15 amino acids. The CDR3 sequence is CASSQKGTKGSPLHF. The CDR3 nucleotides are TGTGCCAGCAGCCAAAAGGGAACGAAGGGCTCACCCCTCCACTTT.

The chain combines TRBV7-9 with TRBJ2-1, with 7 bases lining up with TRBD2. J lost 0 bases, V lost 5 bases, and 4 bases had no gene match. Germline V CDR1 and CDR2: SEHNR, FQNEAQ (reference sequence). The CDR3 runs to 15 residues. The CDR3 here is CASSAPGGSYNEQFF. CDR3 in DNA: TGTGCCAGCAGCGCCCCGGGGGGCTCCTACAATGAGCAGTTCTTC.

This sequence joins TRBV10-3 and TRBJ2-1; 13 bases are shared with TRBD2. This CDR3 contains 18 residues. V gave up 7 bases and J gave up 9 bases; unmatched junction bases: 18. Germline V gene sequence: CDR1 ENHRY, CDR2 SYGVKD. The CDR3 DNA sequence: TGTGCCATCACCCCGCAGTTTGTAGGACTAGCGGGAGAGGGTGAGCAGTTCTTC. Translating gives CAITPQFVGLAGEGEQFF.